A single sample is the source of the 9 T cell receptor beta chains below, sequenced in a study of HIV-infected patients and healthy controls. 500 ng RNA was reverse transcribed with alpha and beta constant-region primers. Separate chain-specific third strand synthesis with multiplexing indices produced the alpha and beta libraries. From the 5' RACE reads, TCRdb called clonotypes with MiXCR, one entry per CDR3 protein. Of several thousand distinct CDR3 sequences in the sample, roughly 9.1% are singletons; the top ten hold over 20%. Antiretroviral therapy had run roughly three months, about 14 weeks, before follow-up blood collection. No cell fractionation was done, so the repertoire covers all unsorted peripheral blood T cells. The sequencing used blood, collected during antiretroviral therapy. Source of these receptors: an adult with HIV infection.

This clonotype has a count of ten or more. V usage is TRBV7-9 and J usage is TRBJ2-7, with D perhaps TRBD1 or TRBD2 (6 bases each). This CDR3 is 18 amino acids long. CDR1 and CDR2 (germline): SEHNR, FQNEAQ (reference sequence). Trimming removed 0 bases at V and 2 bases at J, with 20 bases between. CDR3 nucleotide sequence: TGTGCCAGCAGCTTAGCAGGGGGGCCTTTATCATCTACCTACGAGCAGTACTTC. It translates to CASSLAGGPLSSTYEQYF.

This clonotype ranks as medium-sized. J is TRBJ1-3 and V is TRBV6-5, with a tentative D call TRBD1 (5 bases). The CDR3 is 15 amino acids. The V and J ends lost 5 bases and 4 bases respectively, with 15 bases between them. CDR1 is MNHEY and CDR2 is SVGAGI in the germline V gene. CDR3 DNA sequence: TGTGCCAGCAGTATAGGGCTGGGGGAAGGAAACACCATATATTTT. Its protein is CASSIGLGEGNTIYF.

This clonotype rates as medium-sized. The chain's CDR3 is CASSFAADTQYF. The CDR3 nucleotides read TGTGCCAGCAGTTTCGCGGCAGATACGCAGTATTTT. The chain uses TRBV12-3 or TRBV12-4 and TRBJ2-3; D call uncertain. The V and J ends lost 3 bases and 4 bases respectively, with 5 bases between them. This CDR3 spans 12 amino acids.

This clonotype was counted between two and nine times. V usage is TRBV13 and J usage is TRBJ1-1; D remains unclear. The CDR3 has 14 residues. Germline CDR1 PRHDT, CDR2 FYEKMQ (reference sequence). The V and J ends lost 0 bases and 6 bases respectively, with 11 bases between them. In DNA, the CDR3 is TGTGCCAGCAGCTTAGGCTTCCCTTCCTCTGAAGCTTTCTTT. It yields the protein CASSLGFPSSEAFF.

This clonotype was found many times. The V gene is TRBV4-3, the J gene TRBJ1-4; TRBD1 matches 10 bases. Germline V gives CDR1 LGHNA, CDR2 YSLEER. The V and J ends lost 2 bases and 6 bases, in that order; junction bases with no gene match: 6. The CDR3 consists of 16 residues. The CDR3 protein is CASSQNTGTGDEKLFF. The CDR3 DNA reads as TGCGCCAGCAGCCAAAATACCGGGACAGGGGATGAAAAACTGTTTTTT.

This chain connects TRBV3-1 to TRBJ1-3; tentative D call: TRBD1 (6 bases). From germline, CDR1 is LGHDT and CDR2 YNNKEL (reference sequence). The CDR3 length is 15 residues. The V and J ends lost 4 bases and 3 bases respectively, with 13 bases between them. The CDR3 nucleotides read TGTGCCAGCAGCCGGAGGGGGTTGAGTGGAAACACCATATATTTT. Its translation: CASSRRGLSGNTIYF.

In this sample, this clonotype turned up many times. V and J are TRBV19 and TRBJ2-7; TRBD2 aligns across 8 bases. This CDR3 contains 13 residues. V lost 5 bases to trimming and J lost 5 bases; unmatched junction nucleotides: 5. Germline CDR1 LNHDA, CDR2 SQIVND (reference sequence). CDR3: CASSQRGKHEQYF. The CDR3 nucleotides are TGTGCCAGTAGTCAGCGGGGGAAGCACGAGCAGTACTTC. The complete variable domain, with remaining parts taken from reference TRBV19 and TRBJ2-7, reads DGGITQSPKYLFRKEGQNVTLSCEQNLNHDAMYWYRQDPGQGLRLIYYSQIVNDFQKGDIAEGYSVSREKKESFPLTVTSAQKNPTAFYLCASSQRGKHEQYFGPGTRLTVT.

This clonotype is labeled medium-sized. The rearrangement uses TRBV2 and TRBJ1-6; no clear D gene. Trimming left V 1 base short and J 8 bases short, with 6 bases between. This CDR3 has 13 residues. The V gene's germline CDR1 is SNHLY and CDR2 FYNNEI. The CDR3 spells CASSEGVDSPLHF. CDR3 DNA: TGTGCCAGCAGTGAAGGGGTGGATTCACCCCTCCACTTT. Full variable domain (missing parts from reference TRBV2 and TRBJ1-6): EPEVTQTPSHQVTQMGQEVILRCVPISNHLYFYWYRQILGQKVEFLVSFYNNEISEKSEIFDDQFSVERPDGSNFTLKIRSTKLEDSAMYFCASSEGVDSPLHFGNGTRLTVT.

In its sample, this clonotype is medium-sized. V usage is TRBV19 and J usage is TRBJ2-1, with a weak D call TRBD1 (6 bases). Germline V lookup: CDR1 LNHDA, CDR2 SQIVND (reference sequence). CDR3 size: 12 residues. Trimming pared 5 bases from V and 13 bases from J, leaving 15 bases between. In DNA, the CDR3 is TGTGCCAGTAGTCCTACAGGGTTAAGACAGTTCTTC. Protein product: CASSPTGLRQFF.